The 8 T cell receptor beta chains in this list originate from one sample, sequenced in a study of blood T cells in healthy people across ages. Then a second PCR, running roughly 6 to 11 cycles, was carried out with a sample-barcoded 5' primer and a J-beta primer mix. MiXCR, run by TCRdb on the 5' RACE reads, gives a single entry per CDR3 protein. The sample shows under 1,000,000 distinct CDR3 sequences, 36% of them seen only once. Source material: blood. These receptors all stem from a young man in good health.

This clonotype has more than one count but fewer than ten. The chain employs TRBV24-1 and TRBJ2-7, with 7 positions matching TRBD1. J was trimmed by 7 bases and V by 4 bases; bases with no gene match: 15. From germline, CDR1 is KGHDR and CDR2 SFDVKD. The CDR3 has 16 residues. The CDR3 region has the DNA TGTGCCACCAGTGACCGGACAGGCAACTCCTACAATGAGCAGTACTTC. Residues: CATSDRTGNSYNEQYF.

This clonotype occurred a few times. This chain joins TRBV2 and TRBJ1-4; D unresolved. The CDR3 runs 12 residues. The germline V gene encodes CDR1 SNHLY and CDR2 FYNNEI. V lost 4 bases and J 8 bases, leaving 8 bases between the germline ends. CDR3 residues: CASSAEGEKLFF. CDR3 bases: TGTGCCAGCAGTGCGGAAGGAGAAAAACTGTTTTTT.

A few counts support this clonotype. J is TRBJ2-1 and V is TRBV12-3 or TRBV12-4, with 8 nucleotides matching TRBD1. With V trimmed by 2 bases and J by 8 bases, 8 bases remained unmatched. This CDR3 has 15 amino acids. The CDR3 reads CASSLISGGDDEQFF. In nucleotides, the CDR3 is TGTGCCAGCAGTTTAATCTCAGGGGGCGACGATGAGCAGTTCTTC.

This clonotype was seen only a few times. The CDR3 sequence: CATSPRDKSYEQYF. DNA of the CDR3: TGTGCCACCAGTCCTAGGGACAAATCCTACGAGCAGTACTTC. This chain joins TRBV24-1 and TRBJ2-7, with D maybe TRBD1 (6 bases). Trimming stripped 6 bases from V and 1 base from J, with 12 bases between. Germline V lookup: CDR1 KGHDR, CDR2 SFDVKD. The CDR3 covers 14 residues.

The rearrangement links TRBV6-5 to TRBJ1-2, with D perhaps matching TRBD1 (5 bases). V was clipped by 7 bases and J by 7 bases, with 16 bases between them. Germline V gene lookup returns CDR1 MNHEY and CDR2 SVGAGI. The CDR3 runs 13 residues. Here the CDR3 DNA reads TGTGCCAGCAATCGATTTAGGGACTCTGGCTACACCTTC. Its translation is CASNRFRDSGYTF.

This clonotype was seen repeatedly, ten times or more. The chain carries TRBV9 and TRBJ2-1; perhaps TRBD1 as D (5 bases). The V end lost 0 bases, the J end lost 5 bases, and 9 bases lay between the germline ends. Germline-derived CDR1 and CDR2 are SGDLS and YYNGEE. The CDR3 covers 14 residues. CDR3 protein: CASSVGVRDNEQFF. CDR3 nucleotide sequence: TGTGCCAGCAGCGTAGGGGTCAGGGACAATGAGCAGTTCTTC.

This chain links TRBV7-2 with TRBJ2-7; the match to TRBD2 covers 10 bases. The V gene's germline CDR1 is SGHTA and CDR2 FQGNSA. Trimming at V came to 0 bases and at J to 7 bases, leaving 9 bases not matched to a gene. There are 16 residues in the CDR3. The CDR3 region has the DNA TGTGCCAGCAGCTTAGCAGGAGCGGGGGGGGGTAATGAGCAGTACTTC. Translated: CASSLAGAGGGNEQYF.

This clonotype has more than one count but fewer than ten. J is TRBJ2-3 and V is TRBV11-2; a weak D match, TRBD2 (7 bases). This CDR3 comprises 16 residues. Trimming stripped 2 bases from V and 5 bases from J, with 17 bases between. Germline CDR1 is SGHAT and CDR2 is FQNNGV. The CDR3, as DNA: TGTGCCAGCAGCTTATGGGGGGGGGCGTATGAAGATACGCAGTATTTT. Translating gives CASSLWGGAYEDTQYF.